Reported below is one TCR beta chain. Its antigen remains unknown. The data originate from a study of T cell responses to AZD1222 COVID-19 vaccine. Study-wide points: There were repertoire samples only from the period after the peak T cell response. There were vaccine-associated CD4 TCRs across spike, dominant at 160-218 and 743-854. Seropositive AZD1222 recipients at baseline numbered only five or six.

Trimming removed 3 bases from V and 0 bases from J, with 9 bases in between. Looked up from germline, CDR1 is SGHTA and CDR2 is FQGTGA. The CDR3 loop spans 15 amino acids. Only in-frame clones appear in the TCRdb table, and some are missing; sequencing was by immunoSEQ multiplex PCR. The repertoire consists of approximately 180,000 clones, with about 88% occurring once and the leading ten covering roughly 26%. The clonotype originates from an adult who received the AZD1222 COVID-19 vaccine. The sample here was peripheral blood, taken 28 days after the second AZD1222 dose. The J gene is TRBJ1-3, the V gene TRBV7-3, with no clear D. The CDR3 sequence: CASSLQAFSGNTIYF. The CDR3 DNA reads as TGTGCCAGCAGCTTGCAGGCCTTCTCTGGAAACACCATATATTTT.